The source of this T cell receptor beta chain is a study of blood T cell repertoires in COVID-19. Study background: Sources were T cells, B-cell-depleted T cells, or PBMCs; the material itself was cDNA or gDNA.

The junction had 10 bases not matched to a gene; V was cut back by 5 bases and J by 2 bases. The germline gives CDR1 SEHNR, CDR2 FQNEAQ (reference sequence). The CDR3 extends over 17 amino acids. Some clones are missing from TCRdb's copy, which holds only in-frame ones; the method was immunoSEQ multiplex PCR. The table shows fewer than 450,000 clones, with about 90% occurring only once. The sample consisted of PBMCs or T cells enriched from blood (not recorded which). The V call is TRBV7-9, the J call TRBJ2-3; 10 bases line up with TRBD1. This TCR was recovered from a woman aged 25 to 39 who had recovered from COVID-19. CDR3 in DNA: TGTGCCAGCAGCCCGACCGGGACAGGGGATGTCACAGATACGCAGTATTTT. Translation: CASSPTGTGDVTDTQYF.